Sequencing of this T cell receptor (beta chain) was carried out in a study of blood T cell repertoires in COVID-19. The overall study: The samples span acute and convalescent COVID-19 from the United States, Italy and Spain.

The CDR3 totals 15 residues. Germline V gene lookup returns CDR1 LNHDA and CDR2 SQIVND (reference sequence). V was trimmed by 5 bases and J by 2 bases, leaving 15 bases between them. The protocol was immunoSEQ multiplex PCR, while the TCRdb copy is restricted to in-frame clones and leaves out a portion. The table shows approximately 150,000 clones, with about 81% occurring only once. Sequenced sample: peripheral blood. The chain uses TRBV19 and TRBJ1-2; D is ambiguous. The clonotype was recovered from a woman in her seventies with acute or convalescent COVID-19. The CDR3 DNA follows: TGTGCCAGTAGTCCCCATATTAGTCTAAACTATGGCTACACCTTC. This sequence encodes CASSPHISLNYGYTF.